This T cell receptor (beta chain) is from a study of blood T cell repertoires in COVID-19. The CDR3 consists of 15 residues. Germline V gene data show CDR1 as SGHRS and CDR2 as YFSETQ. V was clipped by 3 bases and J by 6 bases; unmatched bases: 6. This clone was detected a few times. Only in-frame clones appear in the TCRdb table, and some are missing; sequencing was by immunoSEQ multiplex PCR. The table includes some 170,000 clones, about 80% detected once. The genes are TRBV5-1 and TRBJ2-1, with 10 bases aligning to TRBD1. This TCR was recovered from a woman aged 65 to 85 with acute or convalescent COVID-19. The sample was peripheral blood. DNA of the CDR3: TGCGCCAGCAGCTGGGGGACAGGGGATGGCAATGAGCAGTTCTTC. The encoded protein is CASSWGTGDGNEQFF.